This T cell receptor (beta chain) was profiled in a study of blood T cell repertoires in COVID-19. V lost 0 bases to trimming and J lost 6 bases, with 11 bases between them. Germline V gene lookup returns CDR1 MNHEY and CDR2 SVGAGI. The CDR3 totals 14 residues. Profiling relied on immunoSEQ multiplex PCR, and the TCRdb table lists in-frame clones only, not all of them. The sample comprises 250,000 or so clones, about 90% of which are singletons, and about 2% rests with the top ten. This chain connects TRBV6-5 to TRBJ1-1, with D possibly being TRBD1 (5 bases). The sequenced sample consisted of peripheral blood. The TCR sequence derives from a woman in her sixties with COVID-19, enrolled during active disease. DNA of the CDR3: TGTGCCAGCAGTTACTCGGGCAGGGATGCTGAAGCTTTCTTT. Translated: CASSYSGRDAEAFF.